Sequencing of this T cell receptor beta chain was carried out in a study of lymphopenia after photon versus proton radiotherapy. V trimming: 4 bases; J trimming: 4 bases; junction bases outside the gene matches: 4. This CDR3 region has 13 residues. Germline values: CDR1 SGHNT, CDR2 YYREEE (reference sequence). Study results and caveats: Oligoclonal CD8+ Temra expansion after nadir drove photon patients' diversity drop. Better survival with proton therapy was suggested as possible, not demonstrated. Under photons, naive T cells and diversity fell while effector/memory populations rose. Post-nadir TCR diversity decline inversely tracked overall survival among those who died.

Regarding this clone: Antigen unknown.

Produced via immunoSEQ multiplex PCR; TCRdb's table is partial and in-frame only. The sample has about 45,000 clones; 85% to 90% are singletons. V is TRBV5-4 and J is TRBJ1-2; TRBD1 agrees at 7 bases. The sequencing used peripheral blood, collected from a patient treated with photon-based radiotherapy. The receptor's source is a man between 35 and 55 years old with gastric cancer. For the CDR3, the DNA is TGTGCCAGCAGCCCACAGGGGCTCTATGGCTACACCTTC. It yields the protein CASSPQGLYGYTF.